A selection of T cell receptor beta chains follows, all from one sample in a study of blood T cell repertoires in COVID-19. Profiled with immunoSEQ multiplex PCR; TCRdb holds only in-frame clones, not every one. The repertoire holds 210,000 or so clones, under 90% seen once, with over 15% in the top ten. The specimen was peripheral blood. The receptor source for this set is a woman older than 75 with active or convalescent COVID-19. The CDR3 runs from the conserved cysteine through the conserved F or W.

CDR3 length,V gene,J gene,CDR3 protein
15,TRBV18,TRBJ2-7,CASSPGTGTIYEQYF
15,TRBV7-2,TRBJ2-3,CASSFRSGGADTQYF
15,TRBV4-2,TRBJ1-5,CASSQDGGAGQPQHF
16,TRBV3-1/TRBV3-2,TRBJ2-7,CASSQVYGVFRREQYF
15,TRBV7-8,TRBJ2-5,CASSLAAGEGETQYF
14,TRBV7-2,TRBJ1-3,CASSSRDSGNTIYF
14,TRBV28,TRBJ1-1,CASSRDTLNTEAFF
15,TRBV7-9,TRBJ1-2,CASSLVWQGRYGYTF
16,TRBV5-1,TRBJ1-6,CASRTGVDEMNSPLHF
15,TRBV19,TRBJ1-5,CASSMDRIGNQPQHF
11,TRBV11-3,TRBJ2-7,CASSFGGEQYF
15,TRBV24-1,TRBJ2-5,CATSDAGLAEETQYF
13,TRBV7-9,TRBJ1-6,CASSPRIDSPLHF
15,TRBV14,TRBJ1-6,CASSRAQGAWSPLHF
16,TRBV15,TRBJ2-3,CATSRVSAGGRDTQYF
17,TRBV7-8,TRBJ2-1,CASSLRGQSGSYNEQFF
13,TRBV20-1,TRBJ1-5,CSASGHANQPQHF
13,TRBV7-9,TRBJ1-1,CASSFTVQGNAFF
13,TRBV7-8,TRBJ1-5,CASSSQGNQPQHF
13,TRBV7-9,TRBJ1-5,CASSLEADKPQHF
15,TRBV24-1,TRBJ2-1,CATQEGSGVYNEQFF
19,TRBV7-8,TRBJ2-7,CASSIQAGTSGKGSYEQYF
13,TRBV3-1/TRBV3-2,TRBJ1-2,CASSQVVEYGYTF
12,TRBV2,TRBJ1-1,CASSEGLAEAFF